Listed here is a single T cell receptor beta chain. Sequencing used immunoSEQ multiplex PCR; TCRdb keeps in-frame clones, though not all of them. The data show about 180,000 clones, around 90% seen once. These data come from a study of blood T cell repertoires in COVID-19. Across the whole study: Sources were T cells, B-cell-depleted T cells, or PBMCs; the material itself was cDNA or gDNA.

The receptor was isolated from a woman aged 18-29 years who had recovered from COVID-19. Sample: PBMCs or T cells enriched from blood (not recorded which).

This CDR3 is CASSNRGIHYGYTF. The CDR3 DNA follows: TGTGCCAGTAGTAATAGGGGGATCCACTATGGCTACACCTTC. The chain uses TRBV19 and TRBJ1-2, with D tentatively TRBD1 (6 bases). The CDR3 runs 14 residues. Germline V gene lookup returns CDR1 LNHDA and CDR2 SQIVND (reference sequence). Trimming took 4 bases from V and 3 from J, leaving 12 bases between them.